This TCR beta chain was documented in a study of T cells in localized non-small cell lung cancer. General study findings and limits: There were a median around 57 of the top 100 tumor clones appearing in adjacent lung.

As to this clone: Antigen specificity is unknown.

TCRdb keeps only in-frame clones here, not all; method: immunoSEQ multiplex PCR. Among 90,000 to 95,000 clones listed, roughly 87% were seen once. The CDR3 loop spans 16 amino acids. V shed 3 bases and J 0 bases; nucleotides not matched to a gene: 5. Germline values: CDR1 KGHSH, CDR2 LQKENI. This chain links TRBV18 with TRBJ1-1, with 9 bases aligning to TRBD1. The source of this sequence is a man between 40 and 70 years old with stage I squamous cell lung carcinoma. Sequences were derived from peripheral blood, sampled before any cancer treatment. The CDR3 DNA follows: TGTGCCAGCTCACCGCTGGGACAGGGAATGAACACTGAAGCTTTCTTT. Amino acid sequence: CASSPLGQGMNTEAFF. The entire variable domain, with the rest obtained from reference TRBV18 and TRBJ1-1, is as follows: NAGVMQNPRHLVRRRGQEARLRCSPMKGHSHVYWYRQLPEEGLKFMVYLQKENIIDESGMPKERFSAEFPKEGPSILRIQQVVRGDSAAYFCASSPLGQGMNTEAFFGQGTRLTVV.